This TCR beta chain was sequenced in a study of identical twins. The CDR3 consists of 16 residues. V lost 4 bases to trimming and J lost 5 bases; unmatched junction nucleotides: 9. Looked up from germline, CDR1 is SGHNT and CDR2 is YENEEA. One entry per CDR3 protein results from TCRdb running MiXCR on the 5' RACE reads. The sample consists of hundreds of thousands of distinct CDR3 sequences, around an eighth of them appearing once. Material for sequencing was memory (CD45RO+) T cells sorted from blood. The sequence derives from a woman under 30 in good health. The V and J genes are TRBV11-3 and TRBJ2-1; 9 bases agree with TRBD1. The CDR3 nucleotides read TGTGCCAGCAGCTCACAGGGGGCTAGCGGACACAATGAGCAGTTCTTC. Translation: CASSSQGASGHNEQFF.